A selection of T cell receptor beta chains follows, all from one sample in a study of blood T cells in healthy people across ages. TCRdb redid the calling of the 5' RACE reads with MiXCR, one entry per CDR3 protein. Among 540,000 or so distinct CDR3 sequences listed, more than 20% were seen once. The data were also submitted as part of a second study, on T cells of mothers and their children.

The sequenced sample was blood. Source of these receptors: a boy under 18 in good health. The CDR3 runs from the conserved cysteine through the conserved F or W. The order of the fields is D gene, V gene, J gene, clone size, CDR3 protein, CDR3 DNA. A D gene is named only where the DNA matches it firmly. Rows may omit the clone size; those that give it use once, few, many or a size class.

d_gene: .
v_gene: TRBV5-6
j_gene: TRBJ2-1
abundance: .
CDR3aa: CASSLGGGRGRGSSYNEQFF
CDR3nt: TGTGCCAGCAGCCTCGGTGGGGGTCGGGGGAGAGGGAGCTCCTACAATGAGCAGTTCTTC

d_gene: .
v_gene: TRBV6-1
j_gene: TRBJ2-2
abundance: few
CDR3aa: CASKTGVGAATGELFF
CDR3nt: TGTGCCAGCAAAACCGGCGTGGGCGCGGCCACCGGGGAGCTGTTTTTT

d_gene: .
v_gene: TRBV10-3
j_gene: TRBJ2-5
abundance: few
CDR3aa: CAISGTAGPKETQYF
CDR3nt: TGTGCCATCAGTGGGACGGCGGGGCCGAAAGAGACCCAGTACTTC

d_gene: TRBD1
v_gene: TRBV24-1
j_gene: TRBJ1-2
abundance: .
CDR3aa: CATSEPDRLYGYTF
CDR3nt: TGTGCCACCAGTGAACCGGACAGGTTATATGGCTACACCTTC

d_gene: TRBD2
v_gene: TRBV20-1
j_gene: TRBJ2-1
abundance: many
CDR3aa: CSARYLVGGGLSYEQFF
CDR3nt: TGCAGTGCTAGATACCTAGTCGGCGGGGGGCTTTCATATGAGCAGTTCTTC

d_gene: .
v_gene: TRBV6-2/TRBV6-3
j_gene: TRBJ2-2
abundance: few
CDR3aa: CASSSIDSLTGELFF
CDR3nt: TGTGCCAGCAGTTCGATCGACAGTCTAACTGGGGAGCTGTTTTTT

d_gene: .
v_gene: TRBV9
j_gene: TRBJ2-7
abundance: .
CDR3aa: CASSVVESRYDEQYF
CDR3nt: TGTGCCAGCAGCGTAGTGGAAAGTAGATACGACGAGCAGTACTTC

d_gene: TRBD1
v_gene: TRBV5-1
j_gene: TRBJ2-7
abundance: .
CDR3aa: CASSGGQGANEQYF
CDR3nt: TGCGCTAGCAGCGGAGGCCAGGGGGCCAACGAGCAGTACTTC

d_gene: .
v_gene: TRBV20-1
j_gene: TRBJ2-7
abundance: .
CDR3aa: CSARDPAITTYEQYF
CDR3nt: TGCAGTGCTAGAGACCCCGCTATAACGACCTACGAGCAGTACTTC

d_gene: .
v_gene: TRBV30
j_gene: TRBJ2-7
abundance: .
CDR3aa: CASRRAGYEQYF
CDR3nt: TGTGCCTCCCGCAGGGCAGGCTACGAGCAGTACTTC

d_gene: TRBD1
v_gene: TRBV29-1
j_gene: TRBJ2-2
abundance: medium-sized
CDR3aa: CSVQGTGDTGELFF
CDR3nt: TGCAGCGTTCAAGGGACAGGGGACACCGGGGAGCTGTTTTTT

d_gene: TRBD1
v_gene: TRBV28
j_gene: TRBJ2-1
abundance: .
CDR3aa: CASSLWDRGNEQFF
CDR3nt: TGTGCCAGCAGCTTATGGGACAGGGGGAATGAGCAGTTCTTC

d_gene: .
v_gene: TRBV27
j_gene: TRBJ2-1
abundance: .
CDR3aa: CASSFLGGNEQFF
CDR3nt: TGTGCCAGCAGTTTCCTAGGGGGCAATGAGCAGTTCTTC

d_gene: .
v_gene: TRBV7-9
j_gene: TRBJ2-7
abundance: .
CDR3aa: CASSSRDTSYEQYF
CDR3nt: TGTGCCAGCAGCTCCCGGGACACGTCCTACGAGCAGTACTTC

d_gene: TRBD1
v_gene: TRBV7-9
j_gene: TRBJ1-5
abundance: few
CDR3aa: CVSSPIQGPYQPQHF
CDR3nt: TGTGTCAGCAGCCCAATACAGGGGCCCTATCAGCCCCAGCATTTT

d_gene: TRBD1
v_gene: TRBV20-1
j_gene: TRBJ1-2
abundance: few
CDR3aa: CSLSKGAGIGYTF
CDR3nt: TGCAGTCTCTCCAAGGGGGCGGGTATCGGCTACACCTTC

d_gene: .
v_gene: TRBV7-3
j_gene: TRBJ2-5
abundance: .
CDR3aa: CASSWRGDQETQYF
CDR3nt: TGTGCCAGCAGCTGGAGAGGGGACCAAGAGACCCAGTACTTC

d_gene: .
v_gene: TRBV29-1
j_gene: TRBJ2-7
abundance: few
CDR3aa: CSASGPLYEQYF
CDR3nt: TGCAGCGCCTCGGGACCTCTATACGAGCAGTACTTC

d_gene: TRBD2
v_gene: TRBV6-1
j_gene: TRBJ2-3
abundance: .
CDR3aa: CASSAGGGQADTQYF
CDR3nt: TGTGCCAGCAGTGCGGGAGGAGGGCAAGCAGATACGCAGTATTTT

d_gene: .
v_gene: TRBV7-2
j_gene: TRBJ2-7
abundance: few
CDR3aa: CASSLALGSPYEQYF
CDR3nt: TGTGCCAGCAGCTTAGCGCTAGGATCTCCCTACGAGCAGTACTTC

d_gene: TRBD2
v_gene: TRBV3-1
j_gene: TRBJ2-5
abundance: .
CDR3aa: CASSPASGSFGTQYF
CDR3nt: TGTGCCAGCAGCCCTGCTAGCGGGAGTTTCGGGACCCAGTACTTC

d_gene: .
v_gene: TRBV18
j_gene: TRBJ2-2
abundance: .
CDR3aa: CASSPNRATWGTGELFF
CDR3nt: TGTGCCAGCTCACCAAACAGGGCCACTTGGGGCACCGGGGAGCTGTTTTTT

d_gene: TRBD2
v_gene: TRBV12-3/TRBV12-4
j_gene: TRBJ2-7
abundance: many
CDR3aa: CASSFFGTKSYEQYF
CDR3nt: TGTGCCAGCAGTTTCTTCGGGACTAAGTCCTACGAGCAGTACTTC

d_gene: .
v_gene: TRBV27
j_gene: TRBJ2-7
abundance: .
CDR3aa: CASSLSETYEQYF
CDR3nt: TGTGCCAGCAGTTTATCCGAAACCTACGAGCAGTACTTC

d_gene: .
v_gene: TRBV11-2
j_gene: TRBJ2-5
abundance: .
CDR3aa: CASSLEILETQYF
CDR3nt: TGTGCCAGCAGCTTAGAGATCCTCGAGACCCAGTACTTC

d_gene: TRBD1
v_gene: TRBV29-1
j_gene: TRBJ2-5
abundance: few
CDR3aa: CSAGGQETQYF
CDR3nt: TGCAGCGCAGGGGGCCAAGAGACCCAGTACTTC

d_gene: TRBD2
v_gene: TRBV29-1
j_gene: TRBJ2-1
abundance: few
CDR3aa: CSGEGKAYNEQFF
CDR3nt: TGCAGCGGGGAGGGGAAGGCTTACAATGAACAGTTCTTC

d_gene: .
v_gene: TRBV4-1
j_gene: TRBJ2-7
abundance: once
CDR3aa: CASRQSQGAYEQYF
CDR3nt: TGCGCCAGCAGACAATCACAGGGAGCCTACGAGCAGTACTTC

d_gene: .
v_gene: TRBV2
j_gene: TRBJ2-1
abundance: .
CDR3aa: CASSPNHEQFF
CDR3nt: TGTGCCAGCAGCCCGAACCATGAGCAGTTCTTC

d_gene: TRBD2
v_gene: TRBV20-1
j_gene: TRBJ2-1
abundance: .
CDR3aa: CSTVLHRAGGPIWTYNEQFF
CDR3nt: TGCAGTACCGTCCTTCACAGGGCGGGGGGGCCTATATGGACCTACAATGAGCAGTTCTTC

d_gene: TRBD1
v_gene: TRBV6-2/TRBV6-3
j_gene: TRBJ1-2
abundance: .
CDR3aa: CASVRDSSYGYTF
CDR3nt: TGTGCCAGCGTCCGGGACAGCAGCTATGGCTACACCTTC

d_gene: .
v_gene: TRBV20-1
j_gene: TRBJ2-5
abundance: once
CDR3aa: CSANPEVEKTQYF
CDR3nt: TGCAGTGCTAACCCGGAGGTGGAAAAGACCCAGTACTTC

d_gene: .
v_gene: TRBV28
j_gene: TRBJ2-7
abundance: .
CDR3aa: CASSLSSLGLYEQYF
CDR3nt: TGTGCCAGCAGTTTATCCTCTTTAGGGCTTTACGAGCAGTACTTC

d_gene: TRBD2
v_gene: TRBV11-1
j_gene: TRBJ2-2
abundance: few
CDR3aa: CASRSNRDPGLAGDTGELFF
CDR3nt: TGTGCCAGCAGGTCCAACAGGGACCCGGGACTAGCGGGAGACACCGGGGAGCTGTTTTTT

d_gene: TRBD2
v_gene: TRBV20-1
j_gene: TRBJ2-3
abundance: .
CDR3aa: CSALAGTDTQYF
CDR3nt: TGCAGTGCTCTAGCGGGGACAGATACGCAGTATTTT

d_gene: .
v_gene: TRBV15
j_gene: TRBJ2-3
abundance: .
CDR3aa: CAIAKEGPTDTQYF
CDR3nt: TGTGCCATCGCAAAGGAAGGCCCCACAGATACGCAGTATTTT

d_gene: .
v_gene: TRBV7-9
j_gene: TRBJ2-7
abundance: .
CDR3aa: CASSLVRSRRTYEQYF
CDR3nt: TGTGCCAGCAGCTTAGTCAGGTCCAGGCGAACCTACGAGCAGTACTTC

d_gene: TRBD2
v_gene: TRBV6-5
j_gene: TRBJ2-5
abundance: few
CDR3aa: CASSYSSSGGAGETQYF
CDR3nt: TGTGCCAGCAGTTACTCGAGTAGCGGGGGGGCCGGGGAGACCCAGTACTTC

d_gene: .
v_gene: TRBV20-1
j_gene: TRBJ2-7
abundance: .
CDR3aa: CSASEGYEQYF
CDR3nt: TGCAGTGCTAGTGAGGGCTACGAGCAGTACTTC

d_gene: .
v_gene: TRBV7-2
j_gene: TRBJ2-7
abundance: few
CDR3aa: CASSLGVRTYEQYF
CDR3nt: TGTGCCAGCAGCTTAGGGGTCAGAACCTACGAGCAGTACTTC

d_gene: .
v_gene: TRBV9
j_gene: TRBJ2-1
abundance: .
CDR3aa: CASSGPQGSPPKEQFF
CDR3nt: TGTGCCAGCAGCGGTCCCCAGGGGAGTCCCCCGAAGGAGCAGTTCTTC

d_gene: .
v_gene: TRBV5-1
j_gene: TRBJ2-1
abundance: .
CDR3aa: CASSWAGTDTYNEQFF
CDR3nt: TGCGCCAGCAGCTGGGCCGGGACCGACACCTACAATGAGCAGTTCTTC

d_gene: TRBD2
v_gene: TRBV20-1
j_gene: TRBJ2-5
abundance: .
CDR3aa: CSARRASGGDRPQYF
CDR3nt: TGCAGTGCTAGACGGGCTAGCGGGGGAGATCGGCCCCAGTACTTC

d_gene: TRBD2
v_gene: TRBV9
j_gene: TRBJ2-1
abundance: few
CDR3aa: CASSAGLAGVEQFF
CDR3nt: TGTGCCAGCAGCGCGGGACTAGCGGGAGTCGAGCAGTTCTTC

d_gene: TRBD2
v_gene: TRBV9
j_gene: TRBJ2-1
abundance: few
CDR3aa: CASSPTGLAGANEQFF
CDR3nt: TGTGCCAGCAGCCCCACCGGGCTAGCGGGAGCGAATGAGCAGTTCTTC

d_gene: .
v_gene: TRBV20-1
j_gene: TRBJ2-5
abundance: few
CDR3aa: CSAETTGQETQYF
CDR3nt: TGCAGTGCGGAGACGACAGGACAAGAGACCCAGTACTTC

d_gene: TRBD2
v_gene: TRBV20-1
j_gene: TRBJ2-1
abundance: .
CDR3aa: CSARPPTSGNYNEQFF
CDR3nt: TGCAGTGCTAGACCCCCGACTAGCGGAAACTACAATGAGCAGTTCTTC

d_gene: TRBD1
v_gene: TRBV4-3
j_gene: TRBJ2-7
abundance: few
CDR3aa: CASSQDRGALYEQYF
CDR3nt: TGCGCCAGCAGCCAGGACAGGGGAGCTCTGTACGAGCAGTACTTC

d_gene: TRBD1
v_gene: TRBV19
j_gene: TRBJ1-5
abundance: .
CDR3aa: CASSTGDSPSNQPQHF
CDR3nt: TGTGCCAGTAGTACCGGGGACAGTCCTAGCAATCAGCCCCAGCATTTT

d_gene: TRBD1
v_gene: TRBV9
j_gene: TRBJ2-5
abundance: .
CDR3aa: CASSSGGTGPETQYF
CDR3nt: TGTGCCAGCAGCTCCGGCGGGACAGGGCCAGAGACCCAGTACTTC